One and the same sample provided the 24 T cell receptor beta chains below, sequenced in a study of blood T cell repertoires in COVID-19. Data came from immunoSEQ multiplex PCR; TCRdb stores just in-frame clones and leaves some out. This table holds about 280,000 clones, approximately 86% found once. Input material: peripheral blood. Receptors originate from a man between 35 and 55 years old with active or convalescent COVID-19.

The chain couples TRBV7-9 to TRBJ1-5; D is uncertain. The CDR3 contains 11 residues. The germline V gene has CDR1 SEHNR and CDR2 FQNEAQ (reference sequence). The CDR3 reads CSPRRNQPQHF. The CDR3 DNA reads TGTTCCCCCCGGCGGAATCAGCCCCAGCATTTT. The full variable domain, completed using reference TRBV7-9 and TRBJ1-5, is DTGVSQNPRHKITKRGQNVTFRCDPISEHNRLYWYRQTLGQGPEFLTYFQNEAQLEKSRLLSDRFSAERPKGSFSTLEIQRTEQGDSAMYLCSPRRNQPQHFGDGTRLSIL.

Here the CDR3 DNA reads TGTGCCAGCAGCACTCAACAGGGGACTGAAGCTTTCTTT. This codes for CASSTQQGTEAFF. J is TRBJ1-1 and V is TRBV7-2, with 7 nucleotides matching TRBD1. The CDR3 is 13 amino acids. The J segment lost 5 bases and the V segment lost 5 bases, leaving 5 bases of the junction unmatched. Germline V gene sequence: CDR1 SGHTA, CDR2 FQGNSA.

The rearrangement uses TRBV7-9 and TRBJ2-3; TRBD2 matches at 7 bases. J was trimmed by 0 bases and V by 10 bases; bases with no gene match: 13. The CDR3 is 16 amino acids. Per the germline V gene, CDR1 is SEHNR and CDR2 is FQNEAQ (reference sequence). CDR3 sequence reads: CATEGGGGSSTDTQYF. The CDR3 coding sequence is TGTGCCACTGAGGGTGGGGGGGGATCTAGCACAGATACGCAGTATTTT.

The chain carries TRBV24-1 and TRBJ2-5; 10 bases fit TRBD1. CDR1 and CDR2 (germline): KGHDR, SFDVKD. The CDR3 loop spans 14 amino acids. V dropped 3 bases and J dropped 3; count of bases not matched to a gene: 0. This chain's CDR3 is CATSDGQGEETQYF. The CDR3 DNA reads as TGTGCCACCAGTGATGGACAGGGGGAAGAGACCCAGTACTTC.

This chain uses TRBV3-1 (or the pseudogene TRBV3-2) with TRBJ2-5; 8 bases fit TRBD2. After removal of 1 base from V and 4 bases from J, the junction contained 8 bases not matched to a gene. The CDR3 contains 16 residues. Per germline, CDR1 LGHDT and CDR2 YNNKEL (reference sequence). The CDR3 spells CASSQGSGGLGETQYF. The CDR3 DNA reads as TGTGCCAGCAGCCAAGGCTCGGGGGGGCTTGGAGAGACCCAGTACTTC.

In DNA form, the CDR3 reads TGTGCCAGCCAAGTCTTTCGAACGGGGGGCTACACCGGGGAGCTGTTTTTT. Its translation: CASQVFRTGGYTGELFF. The gene calls are TRBV7-9 and TRBJ2-2, with D maybe TRBD2 (7 bases). V shed 8 bases and J shed 3 bases, with 22 bases lying between them. The CDR3 has 17 residues. The germline V gene has CDR1 SEHNR and CDR2 FQNEAQ (reference sequence).

This rearrangement joins TRBV4-1 to TRBJ2-7, with a possible D match to TRBD2 (5 bases). CDR1 and CDR2 (germline): MGHRA, YSYEKL. The CDR3 runs to 14 residues. V lost 4 bases and J 1 base, leaving 11 bases between the germline ends. CDR3 coding DNA: TGCGCCAGCAGCCCGACCCGGGGATCCTACGAGCAGTACTTC. It is translated as CASSPTRGSYEQYF.

This clone was counted between two and nine times. The chain couples TRBV29-1 to TRBJ1-5, with D hard to call. Germline V CDR1 and CDR2: SQVTM, ANQGSEA. Deletions cut 6 bases from V and 1 base from J, with 10 bases between. CDR3 size: 13 residues. The CDR3 coding sequence is TGCAGCGTCCGGTTCTCGAGCAATCAGCCCCAGCATTTT. Amino acids: CSVRFSSNQPQHF.

The chain recombines TRBV10-3 with TRBJ2-1; D not resolved. With 5 bases removed from V and 8 bases from J, the gap between germline ends came to 10 bases. Germline V lookup: CDR1 ENHRY, CDR2 SYGVKD. This CDR3 comprises 12 residues. The CDR3 region is CAISRLEDEQFF. CDR3 sequence (DNA): TGTGCCATCAGTCGGCTAGAGGATGAGCAGTTCTTC.

The rearrangement links TRBV3-1 (or the pseudogene TRBV3-2) to TRBJ2-7; maybe TRBD2 (6 bases). V was cut by 0 bases and J by 6 bases, with 12 bases left in between. The CDR3 spans 14 residues. CDR1 LGHDT and CDR2 YNNKEL come from the germline V gene (reference sequence). The CDR3 DNA reads as TGTGCCAGCAGCCAAGAGGAGGGGATCGTCGAGCAGTACTTC. Translation gives CASSQEEGIVEQYF.

CDR3 protein: CASRGDNTDTQYF. In DNA form, the CDR3 reads TGCGCCAGCCGGGGGGACAACACAGATACGCAGTATTTT. V is TRBV5-1 and J is TRBJ2-3, with D perhaps matching TRBD2 (7 bases). Germline V lookup: CDR1 SGHRS, CDR2 YFSETQ. V lost 7 bases, J lost 2 bases, and 11 bases lay in between. The CDR3 covers 13 residues.

This clone was observed once. The chain links TRBV24-1 to TRBJ1-4; TRBD1 matches 7 bases. The CDR3 has 13 amino acids. Losses at the gene ends were 5 bases for V and 8 bases for J; bases not matched to a gene: 4. Germline lookup yields CDR1 KGHDR and CDR2 SFDVKD. Here the CDR3 reads CATSVKGQEKLFF. The CDR3 nucleotides read TGTGCCACCAGTGTAAAGGGACAGGAAAAACTGTTTTTT.

CDR3 region: CASSQEATGELFF. CDR3 bases: TGTGCCAGCAGCCAAGAAGCTACCGGGGAGCTGTTTTTT. The chain is built from TRBV3-1 (or the pseudogene TRBV3-2) and TRBJ2-2, with unresolved D. Germline CDR1 and CDR2: LGHDT and YNNKEL (reference sequence). With 0 bases removed from V and 5 bases from J, the gap between germline ends came to 4 bases. The CDR3 totals 13 residues.

This rearrangement joins TRBV28 to TRBJ1-1; D call uncertain. Looked up from germline, CDR1 is MDHEN and CDR2 is SYDVKM. The CDR3 consists of 12 residues. V was shortened by 6 bases and J by 8 bases, with 13 bases between the two germline ends. This CDR3 is CASSPTDIEAFF. CDR3 nucleotide sequence: TGTGCCAGCAGCCCGACCGACATCGAAGCTTTCTTT.

DNA of the CDR3: TGTGCCTGGAGTCTAGGGGGGGGGCAAGAGACCCAGTACTTC. Residues: CAWSLGGGQETQYF. This chain uses TRBV30 with TRBJ2-5, with D perhaps TRBD2 (7 bases). V was clipped by 2 bases and J by 2 bases, with 12 bases between them. Germline CDR1 is GTSNPN and CDR2 is SVGIG (reference sequence). There are 14 residues in the CDR3. The complete variable domain, with remaining parts taken from reference TRBV30 and TRBJ2-5, reads SQTIHQWPATLVQPVGSPLSLECTVEGTSNPNLYWYRQAAGRGLQLLFYSVGIGQISSEVPQNLSASRPQDRQFILSSKKLLLSDSGFYLCAWSLGGGQETQYFGPGTRLLVL.

This clone was seen only a few times. The chain carries TRBV4-2 and TRBJ1-5; 9 nucleotides line up with TRBD1. Trimming at V came to 4 bases and at J to 0 bases, leaving 7 bases not matched to a gene. The CDR3 totals 17 residues. Germline CDR1 and CDR2: LGHNA and YNFKEQ. The CDR3 protein is CASSRDRGTASNQPQHF. The CDR3 bases are TGTGCCAGCAGCCGCGACAGGGGGACCGCTAGCAATCAGCCCCAGCATTTT.

This chain's CDR3 is CASRQGSYEQYF. CDR3 sequence (DNA): TGTGCCAGCAGACAGGGCTCCTACGAGCAGTACTTC. This chain links TRBV28 with TRBJ2-7; D perhaps matches TRBD1 (6 bases). The CDR3 loop spans 12 amino acids. V lost 6 bases and J 0 bases, leaving 6 bases between the germline ends. Germline values: CDR1 MDHEN, CDR2 SYDVKM. Drawing the rest from reference TRBV28 and TRBJ2-7, the complete variable domain is DVKVTQSSRYLVKRTGEKVFLECVQDMDHENMFWYRQDPGLGLRLIYFSYDVKMKEKGDIPEGYSVSREKKERFSLILESASTNQTSMYLCASRQGSYEQYFGPGTRLTVT.

V usage is TRBV2 and J usage is TRBJ2-7; 8 bases map to TRBD1. Germline CDR1 and CDR2: SNHLY and FYNNEI. This CDR3 has 11 residues. J gave up 3 bases and V 10 bases, and 2 bases lay outside the gene matches. DNA for the CDR3: TGTGCCATTGGACAGGGCTACGAGCAGTACTTC. Protein: CAIGQGYEQYF.

This chain joins TRBV6-5 and TRBJ2-2; tentatively, D is TRBD1 (5 bases). Germline V gene data show CDR1 as MNHEY and CDR2 as SVGAGI. V lost 6 bases and J lost 1, with 9 bases in between. CDR3 length: 14 residues. CDR3 protein: CASRPTGNTGELFF. The CDR3 DNA sequence: TGTGCCAGCAGACCTACAGGGAACACCGGGGAGCTGTTTTTT.

The count of this clone is one. J is TRBJ1-6 and V is TRBV3-1 (or the pseudogene TRBV3-2); maybe TRBD1 (5 bases). Between the trimmed V and J ends, which lost 3 bases and 9 bases, there was a span of 9 bases. Germline lookup yields CDR1 LGHDT and CDR2 YNNKEL (reference sequence). This CDR3 has 13 residues. The CDR3 DNA sequence: TGTGCCAGCAGCCAGGGCGGGGGTTCACCCCTCCACTTT. It is translated as CASSQGGGSPLHF.

This clone has just one count. J is TRBJ1-1 and V is TRBV30; 7 nucleotides align to TRBD1. This CDR3 is built from 15 residues. Trimming at V came to 4 bases and at J to 0 bases, leaving 8 bases not matched to a gene. Germline CDR1 reads GTSNPN; CDR2 reads SVGIG (reference sequence). In nucleotides, the CDR3 is TGTGCCTGGATGGGTCACAGGGGCCTGAACACTGAAGCTTTCTTT. It is translated as CAWMGHRGLNTEAFF.

The gene calls are TRBV10-3 and TRBJ1-4, with 7 bases lining up with TRBD1. Germline CDR1 reads ENHRY; CDR2 reads SYGVKD. CDR3 size: 12 residues. V dropped 7 bases and J dropped 8; count of bases not matched to a gene: 4. CDR3 nucleotide sequence: TGTGCCATCAAAGACAGGGAGGAAAAACTGTTTTTT. It codes for CAIKDREEKLFF.

The chain is built from TRBV28 and TRBJ1-2; D is possibly TRBD1 (6 bases). V was trimmed by 3 bases and J by 7 bases, leaving 18 bases between them. The CDR3 loop spans 15 amino acids. CDR1 is MDHEN and CDR2 is SYDVKM in the germline V gene. The CDR3 reads CASSFPLSGGTGYTF. CDR3 nucleotides: TGTGCCAGCAGTTTCCCTCTCTCGGGGGGCACTGGCTACACCTTC.

The chain is built from TRBV24-1 and TRBJ2-1, with 7 positions matching TRBD1. The germline CDR1 and CDR2 sequences are KGHDR and SFDVKD. V lost 0 bases, J lost 8 bases, and 12 bases stayed unmatched. This CDR3 is 17 amino acids long. This chain's CDR3 is CATSDLPRQGGSDEQFF. CDR3 DNA: TGTGCCACCAGTGATTTGCCGAGACAGGGTGGAAGTGATGAGCAGTTCTTC.